The 6 T cell receptor beta chains presented below share a single source sample, sequenced in a study of blood T cell repertoires in COVID-19. The assay was immunoSEQ multiplex PCR, and TCRdb's table has in-frame clones only and misses some. The table has about 220,000 clones, around 83% seen once; the top ten hold around 8.7%. Material: peripheral blood. The source of these receptors is a woman aged 45-60 years with acute or convalescent COVID-19.

Only a few counts were recorded for this clone. V is TRBV5-6 and J is TRBJ2-7; TRBD2 is a possible D gene (6 bases). Deletions cut 2 bases from V and 5 bases from J, with 11 bases between. Germline lookup yields CDR1 SGHDT and CDR2 YYEEEE. There are 13 residues in the CDR3. This CDR3 reads CASSFGGENEQYF. The CDR3 DNA follows: TGTGCCAGCAGCTTCGGCGGGGAAAACGAGCAGTACTTC.

This clone was counted ten times or more. The identical CDR3 is also encoded by other nucleotide sequences in the sample. The chain is built from TRBV5-1 and TRBJ2-5; TRBD1 aligns across 8 bases. This CDR3 comprises 16 residues. V was clipped by 3 bases and J by 1 base; unmatched bases: 8. Germline assignment: CDR1 SGHRS and CDR2 YFSETQ. The CDR3 DNA sequence: TGCGCCAGCAGCTCACGGTCGGACAGGGCCCAAGAGACCCAGTACTTC. This sequence encodes CASSSRSDRAQETQYF.

The chain uses TRBV21-1 and TRBJ1-1; the tabulated D call, TRBD1, remains unverified against the DNA. TRBV21-1 is classified as a pseudogene. The CDR3 loop spans 15 amino acids. CDR3 in DNA: TGTGCCAGCAGCGCCCGAGGACAGAGTAACACTGAAGCTTTCTTT. Its protein is CASSARGQSNTEAFF.

This clone was seen more than once but under ten times. This chain joins TRBV3-1 (or the pseudogene TRBV3-2) and TRBJ1-2, with no clear D. The CDR3 runs to 12 residues. In germline, CDR1 is LGHDT, CDR2 YNNKEL (reference sequence). The V gene lost 6 bases and the J gene lost 3 bases, with 8 bases spanning the gap. CDR3 DNA: TGTGCCAGCAGTCTTTTATACTATGGCTACACCTTC. It encodes CASSLLYYGYTF.

This chain connects TRBV5-1 to TRBJ2-3; D possibly corresponds to TRBD2 (5 bases). This CDR3 is built from 16 residues. The ends were cut back, 2 bases at V and 0 bases at J, with 13 bases in the middle. Germline V lookup: CDR1 SGHRS, CDR2 YFSETQ. This CDR3 is CASSLRADSSTDTQYF. The CDR3 DNA sequence: TGCGCCAGCAGCTTACGAGCGGACTCCAGCACAGATACGCAGTATTTT.

DNA for the CDR3: TGTGCCAGCAGCTTGAGACTAGCGGGTGGAGGAGATACGCAGTATTTT. It is translated as CASSLRLAGGGDTQYF. The chain couples TRBV5-4 to TRBJ2-3; TRBD2 matches 10 bases. This CDR3 spans 16 amino acids. The trim removed 1 base at V and 5 bases at J, leaving 7 bases unmatched. From germline, CDR1 is SGHNT and CDR2 YYREEE (reference sequence).